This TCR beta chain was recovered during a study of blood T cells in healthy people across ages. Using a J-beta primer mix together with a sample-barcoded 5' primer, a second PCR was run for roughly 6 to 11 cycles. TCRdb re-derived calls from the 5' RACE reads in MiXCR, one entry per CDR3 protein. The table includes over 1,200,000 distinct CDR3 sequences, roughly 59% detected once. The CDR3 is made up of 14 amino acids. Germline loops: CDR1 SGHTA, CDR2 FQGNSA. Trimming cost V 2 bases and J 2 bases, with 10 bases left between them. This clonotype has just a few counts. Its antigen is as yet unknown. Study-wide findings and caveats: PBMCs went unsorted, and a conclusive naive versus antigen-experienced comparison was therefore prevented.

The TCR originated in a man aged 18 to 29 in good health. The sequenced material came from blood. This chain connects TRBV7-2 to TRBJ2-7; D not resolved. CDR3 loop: CASSLHGVAYEQYF. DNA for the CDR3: TGTGCCAGCAGCTTACATGGGGTTGCCTACGAGCAGTACTTC.